The 18 T cell receptor beta chains below were found in one sample sequenced in a study of T cell responses to AZD1222 COVID-19 vaccine. Produced via immunoSEQ multiplex PCR; TCRdb's table is partial and in-frame only. The sample consists of roughly 99,000 clones, 90% to 95% of them appearing once. The source was peripheral blood, collected 28 days after the second AZD1222 dose. These receptors all stem from an adult who received the AZD1222 COVID-19 vaccine.

This clone has just one count. The V call is TRBV6-1, the J call TRBJ1-2, with TRBD1 matching 7 bases. The CDR3 loop spans 15 amino acids. Trimming removed 2 bases from V and 7 bases from J; junction bases left unmatched: 10. Germline-derived CDR1 and CDR2 are MNHNS and SASEGT. The CDR3 loop reads CASSEPTTGVGGYTF. The CDR3 coding sequence is TGTGCCAGCAGTGAACCAACCACAGGGGTAGGTGGCTACACCTTC.

The chain combines TRBV7-9 with TRBJ1-1, with D perhaps matching TRBD1 (5 bases). CDR3 length: 14 amino acids. Germline lookup yields CDR1 SEHNR and CDR2 FQNEAQ (reference sequence). The V and J ends lost 5 bases and 3 bases respectively, with 13 bases between them. CDR3 sequence (DNA): TGTGCCAGCAGCCCGGGGACCTCGGACACTGAAGCTTTCTTT. It specifies CASSPGTSDTEAFF.

The V gene is TRBV30, the J gene TRBJ2-7; D unresolved. This CDR3 comprises 11 residues. Germline V gene lookup returns CDR1 GTSNPN and CDR2 SVGIG (reference sequence). V was pared by 0 bases and J by 4 bases, with 4 bases between. In nucleotides, the CDR3 is TGTGCCTGGAGTGTAACTTACGAGCAGTACTTC. It specifies CAWSVTYEQYF.

The rearrangement joins TRBV11-2 to TRBJ1-2; the D gene is possibly TRBD1 (5 bases). Germline-derived CDR1 and CDR2 are SGHAT and FQNNGV. The V end was cut by 4 bases, the J end by 4 bases, with 7 bases between. The CDR3 loop spans 12 amino acids. CDR3: CASSSGRYGYTF. For the CDR3, the DNA is TGTGCCAGCAGCTCGGGACGCTATGGCTACACCTTC.

The chain is built from TRBV28 and TRBJ1-4; TRBD1 is a possible D gene (5 bases). Deletions cut 8 bases from V and 6 bases from J, with 19 bases between. This CDR3 contains 15 residues. Per the germline V gene, CDR1 is MDHEN and CDR2 is SYDVKM. CDR3 sequence: CASVQAGQWHEKLFF. DNA for the CDR3: TGTGCCAGCGTCCAGGCGGGGCAATGGCATGAAAAACTGTTTTTT.

The V gene is TRBV6-5, the J gene TRBJ1-2; no clear D gene. The CDR3 contains 12 residues. V was cut by 5 bases and J by 5 bases, with 9 bases left in between. CDR1 and CDR2 from the germline V gene are MNHEY and SVGAGI. As DNA, the CDR3 is TGTGCCAGCAGTAAGACAAATTATGGCTACACCTTC. This encodes CASSKTNYGYTF.

This chain uses TRBV6-6 with TRBJ2-7; D gene ambiguous. Trimming stripped 4 bases from V and 3 bases from J, with 7 bases between. This CDR3 comprises 12 residues. Germline values: CDR1 MNHNY, CDR2 SVGAGI (reference sequence). CDR3 DNA: TGTGCCAGCAGTTCCCGGTTCTACGAGCAGTACTTC. The encoded protein is CASSSRFYEQYF.

CDR3 bases: TGTGCCAGCAGCCTCCTGGGGAGGCGGGAGCAGTTCTTC. Encoded protein: CASSLLGRREQFF. The chain employs TRBV3-1 (or the pseudogene TRBV3-2) and TRBJ2-1; weak D call: TRBD2 (6 bases). CDR3 length: 13 residues. Germline V CDR1 and CDR2: LGHDT, YNNKEL (reference sequence). V was cut by 4 bases and J by 10 bases, with 14 bases left in between.

This chain joins TRBV6-1 and TRBJ2-7; TRBD1 matches at 8 bases. The CDR3 loop spans 14 amino acids. V was pared by 5 bases and J by 6 bases, with 9 bases of the junction left unmatched. CDR1 MNHNS and CDR2 SASEGT come from the germline V gene. This CDR3 reads CASSSQDRGGEQYF. CDR3 sequence (DNA): TGTGCCAGCAGTTCCCAAGACAGGGGTGGCGAGCAGTACTTC.

V is TRBV11-2 and J is TRBJ1-1; 7 bases match TRBD1. V gave up 5 bases and J gave up 6 bases; unmatched junction bases: 6. Germline assignment: CDR1 SGHAT and CDR2 FQNNGV. CDR3 length: 13 amino acids. In DNA form, the CDR3 reads TGTGCCAGCAGCGTTACAGGGGTCGCTGAAGCTTTCTTT. Translated: CASSVTGVAEAFF.

The chain links TRBV19 to TRBJ2-7; 9 nucleotides align to TRBD2. Germline loops: CDR1 LNHDA, CDR2 SQIVND (reference sequence). J lost 3 bases, V lost 8 bases, and 11 bases had no gene match. This CDR3 has 15 amino acids. The chain's CDR3 is CASSSALAGYYEQYF. The CDR3 DNA follows: TGTGCCAGTTCATCCGCCCTAGCGGGATACTACGAGCAGTACTTC.

This clone appeared once. This rearrangement joins TRBV18 to TRBJ2-2; D is ambiguous. The CDR3 is 15 residues long. V was pared by 2 bases and J by 5 bases, with 12 bases between. CDR1 is KGHSH and CDR2 is LQKENI in the germline V gene. The CDR3 loop is CASSPIRGGTGELFF. The CDR3 region has the DNA TGTGCCAGCTCACCAATTCGCGGTGGGACCGGGGAGCTGTTTTTT.

The CDR3 region has the DNA TGTGCCAGCAGCTCTAACACTGAAGCTTTCTTT. Residues: CASSSNTEAFF. The V call is TRBV28, the J call TRBJ1-1; D is ambiguous. The germline V gene encodes CDR1 MDHEN and CDR2 SYDVKM. The CDR3 loop spans 11 amino acids. Trimming shortened V by 6 bases and J by 2 bases, and 4 bases separated the two germline ends.

This clone was recorded a few times. The chain has TRBV29-1 and TRBJ2-2; D is ambiguous. Deletions cut 4 bases from V and 1 base from J, with 7 bases between. Germline V gene sequence: CDR1 SQVTM, CDR2 ANQGSEA. The CDR3 has 13 amino acids. The CDR3 sequence is CSVVYKNTGELFF. The CDR3, as DNA: TGCAGCGTTGTGTACAAGAACACCGGGGAGCTGTTTTTT.

This chain uses TRBV4-1 with TRBJ1-2; maybe TRBD1 (6 bases). The CDR3 covers 16 residues. Per the germline V gene, CDR1 is MGHRA and CDR2 is YSYEKL. V was cut by 2 bases and J by 1 base, with 14 bases left in between. The CDR3 nucleotides are TGCGCCAGCAGCCAACCGCCAGGGGTAGATAACTATGGCTACACCTTC. Translation gives CASSQPPGVDNYGYTF.

This clone was found once. The chain is built from TRBV6-5 and TRBJ2-7, with D perhaps matching TRBD1 (5 bases). CDR3 length equals 14 residues. V lost 2 bases and J lost 5, with 13 bases in between. Germline V CDR1 and CDR2: MNHEY, SVGAGI. The CDR3 protein is CASSYKGRVDEQYF. The CDR3, as DNA: TGTGCCAGCAGTTACAAGGGGCGCGTCGACGAGCAGTACTTC.

This chain links TRBV5-1 with TRBJ1-1, with no clear D. This CDR3 spans 13 amino acids. V gave up 2 bases and J gave up 1 base, with 6 bases separating them. CDR1 is SGHRS and CDR2 is YFSETQ in the germline V gene. The CDR3 DNA reads as TGCGCCAGCAGCTTTAACCCGAACACTGAAGCTTTCTTT. This translates into CASSFNPNTEAFF.

This rearrangement joins TRBV27 to TRBJ1-5; 7 bases are a match to TRBD1. With 5 bases clipped from V and 2 bases from J, the junction kept 6 bases outside the gene matches. This CDR3 has 15 amino acids. Germline values: CDR1 MNHEY, CDR2 SMNVEV (reference sequence). DNA of the CDR3: TGTGCCAGCAGTCCACTAACAGGGGGCAATCAGCCCCAGCATTTT. Translating gives CASSPLTGGNQPQHF.